The text below deals with one TCR beta chain. Its antigen is undetermined. A read error may be the cause here, since a much bigger clone is one base away. Beta-chain TCR CDR3 regions were amplified from RNA transcripts. A first-round RT-PCR used HTBI primers, followed by a second-round multiplex PCR. One entry per CDR3 protein, called by TCRdb with MiXCR from the multiplex PCR reads. Of about 640,000 distinct CDR3 sequences listed, about two fifths were seen once; the top ten hold under 3.5%. With a duration under 3 months, ophthalmopathy in the donors showed moderate-to-severe activity, CAS ≥3 and NOSPECS ≥4. These data belong to a study of Graves' ophthalmopathy and Graves' hyperthyroidism. Study-wide results and limits: Ophthalmopathy cases were distinguished from stable hyperthyroidism by a 13-signature model, reaching 85% to 90% sensitivity and 81.08% specificity. The model forecast ophthalmopathy progression, reaching roughly 64% sensitivity and approximately 72% specificity.

The receptor was isolated from an adult man with Graves' ophthalmopathy. Material for sequencing was peripheral blood.

The CDR3 sequence is CASRTGTPNGKLFF. The DNA for the CDR3 is TGTGCCAGCAGAACCGGGACTCCCAATGGAAAACTGTTTTTT. This chain links TRBV12-3 or TRBV12-4 with TRBJ1-4; the D gene is possibly TRBD1 (5 bases). CDR3 size: 14 residues.